The rows below give T cell receptor beta chains drawn from one sample of a study of CD4 and CD8 cells across lung adenocarcinoma regions. TCRdb re-called the PCR reads through MiXCR, storing one row per CDR3 protein. The data hold roughly 19,000 distinct CDR3 sequences, with 45% to 60% observed a single time. Sequenced material: CD8+ T cells from the center of a lung tumor. Receptors originate from a female donor with lung adenocarcinoma. The CD4 and CD8 labels of this study may be unreliable. The CDR3 runs from the conserved cysteine through the conserved F or W. Fields, in order: CDR3 length, clone size, V gene, D gene, J gene, CDR3 protein, CDR3 DNA. The D gene is left open where the match is weak. Rows may omit the clone size; those that give it use once, few, many or a size class.

CDR3 length: 13; clone size: -; V gene: TRBV6-5; D gene: -; J gene: TRBJ2-3; CDR3 protein: CASSYFRTDTQYF; CDR3 DNA: TGTGCCAGCAGTTACTTCCGCACAGATACGCAGTATTTT
CDR3 length: 16; clone size: -; V gene: TRBV6-1; D gene: TRBD1; J gene: TRBJ2-3; CDR3 protein: CASSARTGGGTGEQYF; CDR3 DNA: TGTGCCAGCAGTGCCAGAACGGGTGGGGGCACAGGGGAGCAGTATTTT
CDR3 length: 19; clone size: -; V gene: TRBV6-1; D gene: TRBD2; J gene: TRBJ2-1; CDR3 protein: CASSPRTSGGLLAKNIQFF; CDR3 DNA: TGTGCCAGCAGTCCACGGACTAGCGGGGGCCTCTTGGCCAAAAACATTCAGTTCTTC
CDR3 length: 15; clone size: few; V gene: TRBV6-1; D gene: -; J gene: TRBJ2-1; CDR3 protein: CASSELTFSYNEQFF; CDR3 DNA: TGTGCCAGCAGTGAACTGACATTCTCCTACAATGAGCAGTTCTTC
CDR3 length: 12; clone size: few; V gene: TRBV6-5; D gene: -; J gene: TRBJ1-2; CDR3 protein: CASSWGGAGYTF; CDR3 DNA: TGTGCCAGCAGTTGGGGGGGGGCTGGCTACACCTTC
CDR3 length: 13; clone size: -; V gene: TRBV6-2/TRBV6-3; D gene: TRBD2; J gene: TRBJ2-5; CDR3 protein: CASRGTSVETQYF; CDR3 DNA: TGTGCCAGCAGGGGCACTAGCGTAGAGACCCAGTACTTC
CDR3 length: 14; clone size: -; V gene: TRBV10-1; D gene: -; J gene: TRBJ2-2; CDR3 protein: CASSQGEGTDALFF; CDR3 DNA: TGCGCCAGTTCGCAGGGTGAGGGCACCGATGCGCTGTTTTTT
CDR3 length: 14; clone size: -; V gene: TRBV7-2; D gene: -; J gene: TRBJ2-3; CDR3 protein: CASSLGQYTETQYF; CDR3 DNA: TGTGCCAGCAGCTTAGGACAGTACACAGAGACGCAGTATTTT
CDR3 length: 15; clone size: once; V gene: TRBV6-1; D gene: -; J gene: TRBJ2-7; CDR3 protein: CASSDYPGSSREQYF; CDR3 DNA: TGTGCCAGCAGTGATTATCCCGGTAGCTCTCGCGAGCAGTACTTC
CDR3 length: 14; clone size: few; V gene: TRBV7-8; D gene: -; J gene: TRBJ2-1; CDR3 protein: CASSPTTHPYEQFF; CDR3 DNA: TGTGCCAGCAGCCCAACGACCCACCCCTACGAGCAGTTCTTC
CDR3 length: 13; clone size: once; V gene: TRBV6-1; D gene: -; J gene: TRBJ2-7; CDR3 protein: CASSELGAYEQYF; CDR3 DNA: TGTGCCAGCAGTGAATTGGGGGCCTACGAGCAGTACTTC
CDR3 length: 15; clone size: medium-sized; V gene: TRBV6-1; D gene: TRBD1; J gene: TRBJ2-7; CDR3 protein: CASSPPTGGHDEQYF; CDR3 DNA: TGTGCCAGCAGTCCTCCGACAGGGGGGCATGACGAGCAGTACTTC
CDR3 length: 14; clone size: many; V gene: TRBV7-2; D gene: TRBD1; J gene: TRBJ2-5; CDR3 protein: CASSGNQGAETQYF; CDR3 DNA: TGTGCCAGCAGCGGGAATCAGGGGGCGGAGACCCAGTACTTC
CDR3 length: 14; clone size: few; V gene: TRBV6-1; D gene: -; J gene: TRBJ2-5; CDR3 protein: CASSDYTGRGTQYF; CDR3 DNA: TGTGCCAGCAGTGACTACACGGGGCGGGGGACCCAGTACTTC
CDR3 length: 17; clone size: -; V gene: TRBV6-1; D gene: -; J gene: TRBJ2-7; CDR3 protein: CASSEGHGGREKDTQYF; CDR3 DNA: TGTGCCAGCAGTGAGGGCCACGGGGGCCGGGAGAAAGATACGCAGTACTTC
CDR3 length: 15; clone size: many; V gene: TRBV6-5; D gene: -; J gene: TRBJ2-5; CDR3 protein: CASSRTPDRQETQYF; CDR3 DNA: TGTGCCAGCAGTCGGACGCCCGACAGACAAGAGACCCAGTACTTC
CDR3 length: 14; clone size: once; V gene: TRBV10-1; D gene: -; J gene: TRBJ2-3; CDR3 protein: CASSESTLGDTQYF; CDR3 DNA: TGCGCCAGCAGTGAGTCGACTCTGGGGGATACGCAGTATTTT
CDR3 length: 14; clone size: -; V gene: TRBV6-1; D gene: TRBD1; J gene: TRBJ2-2; CDR3 protein: CASKGQGGPDTQFF; CDR3 DNA: TGTGCCAGCAAAGGACAGGGTGGGCCAGATACGCAGTTTTTT
CDR3 length: 16; clone size: -; V gene: TRBV27; D gene: -; J gene: TRBJ2-2; CDR3 protein: CASSRVGTMNTGELFF; CDR3 DNA: TGTGCCAGCAGTAGGGTCGGGACAATGAACACCGGGGAGCTGTTTTTT
CDR3 length: 16; clone size: many; V gene: TRBV7-6; D gene: -; J gene: TRBJ1-1; CDR3 protein: CASSFQGPEVATEAFF; CDR3 DNA: TGTGCCAGCAGCTTTCAGGGGCCGGAGGTGGCCACTGAAGCTTTCTTT
CDR3 length: 15; clone size: -; V gene: TRBV6-1; D gene: -; J gene: TRBJ2-5; CDR3 protein: CASSEHGFPQETQYF; CDR3 DNA: TGTGCCAGCAGTGAGCACGGATTCCCCCAAGAGACCCAGTACTTC
CDR3 length: 15; clone size: -; V gene: TRBV6-1; D gene: TRBD1; J gene: TRBJ2-1; CDR3 protein: CASSEESGGYNEQFF; CDR3 DNA: TGTGCCAGCAGTGAAGAGTCAGGGGGCTACAATGAGCAGTTCTTC
CDR3 length: 12; clone size: many; V gene: TRBV7-2; D gene: -; J gene: TRBJ2-5; CDR3 protein: CASSTLQETQYF; CDR3 DNA: TGTGCCAGCAGCACCCTACAAGAGACCCAGTACTTC
CDR3 length: 16; clone size: many; V gene: TRBV6-1; D gene: TRBD1; J gene: TRBJ1-2; CDR3 protein: CASSPQQSTGGYGYTF; CDR3 DNA: TGTGCCAGCAGCCCCCAGCAATCTACAGGGGGATATGGCTACACCTTC
CDR3 length: 12; clone size: -; V gene: TRBV6-1; D gene: TRBD1; J gene: TRBJ2-7; CDR3 protein: CATADRDYEQYF; CDR3 DNA: TGTGCCACCGCGGACAGGGACTACGAGCAGTACTTC
CDR3 length: 17; clone size: few; V gene: TRBV4-1; D gene: TRBD1; J gene: TRBJ1-3; CDR3 protein: CASSQDPRGLSGNTIYF; CDR3 DNA: TGCGCCAGCAGCCAAGATCCCAGGGGGCTTTCTGGAAACACCATATATTTT
CDR3 length: 15; clone size: -; V gene: TRBV25-1; D gene: -; J gene: TRBJ2-7; CDR3 protein: CASSGDKGFSYEQYF; CDR3 DNA: TGTGCCAGCAGTGGCGACAAGGGATTCTCCTACGAGCAGTACTTC
CDR3 length: 14; clone size: -; V gene: TRBV6-5; D gene: -; J gene: TRBJ2-7; CDR3 protein: CASSLVGGGYEQYF; CDR3 DNA: TGTGCCAGCAGTTTAGTGGGAGGCGGGTACGAGCAGTACTTC
CDR3 length: 14; clone size: -; V gene: TRBV6-1; D gene: -; J gene: TRBJ2-3; CDR3 protein: CASRGGQATDTQYF; CDR3 DNA: TGTGCGAGCAGGGGGGGGCAGGCCACAGATACGCAGTATTTT
CDR3 length: 14; clone size: many; V gene: TRBV28; D gene: TRBD2; J gene: TRBJ2-1; CDR3 protein: CASSLALADNEQFF; CDR3 DNA: TGTGCCAGCAGTTTAGCCCTAGCGGACAATGAGCAGTTCTTC
CDR3 length: 15; clone size: many; V gene: TRBV27; D gene: -; J gene: TRBJ2-1; CDR3 protein: CASSLGGQYYNEQFF; CDR3 DNA: TGTGCCAGCAGTTTAGGGGGACAATACTACAATGAGCAGTTCTTC
CDR3 length: 14; clone size: few; V gene: TRBV27; D gene: -; J gene: TRBJ2-1; CDR3 protein: CASSPGTGVPWQFF; CDR3 DNA: TGTGCCAGCAGTCCCGGGACTGGGGTACCATGGCAGTTCTTC
CDR3 length: 14; clone size: -; V gene: TRBV6-1; D gene: -; J gene: TRBJ2-5; CDR3 protein: CASRRRGRRETQYF; CDR3 DNA: TGTGCCAGCAGACGACGGGGGAGGAGGGAGACCCAGTACTTC
CDR3 length: 11; clone size: -; V gene: TRBV30; D gene: -; J gene: TRBJ2-7; CDR3 protein: CAWDSLSEQYF; CDR3 DNA: TGTGCCTGGGACAGTCTCTCCGAGCAGTACTTC
CDR3 length: 16; clone size: -; V gene: TRBV6-1; D gene: TRBD1; J gene: TRBJ2-5; CDR3 protein: CASSSPGGPSPETQYF; CDR3 DNA: TGTGCCAGCAGCTCCCCAGGGGGCCCTTCCCCAGAGACCCAGTACTTC
CDR3 length: 22; clone size: -; V gene: TRBV5-4; D gene: TRBD2; J gene: TRBJ2-6; CDR3 protein: CASSLVGRGKLAGVSGANVLTF; CDR3 DNA: TGTGCCAGCAGCTTGGTCGGCCGGGGCAAGCTAGCGGGAGTAAGTGGGGCCAACGTCCTGACTTTC
CDR3 length: 16; clone size: few; V gene: TRBV6-5; D gene: TRBD2; J gene: TRBJ2-3; CDR3 protein: CASSYGRGPSTDTQYF; CDR3 DNA: TGTGCCAGCAGTTACGGGAGGGGACCGAGCACAGATACGCAGTATTTT
CDR3 length: 18; clone size: medium-sized; V gene: TRBV6-5; D gene: TRBD2; J gene: TRBJ2-3; CDR3 protein: CASSYSLVAGVLGDTQYF; CDR3 DNA: TGTGCCAGCAGTTACTCCTTGGTAGCGGGAGTCCTTGGGGATACGCAGTATTTT